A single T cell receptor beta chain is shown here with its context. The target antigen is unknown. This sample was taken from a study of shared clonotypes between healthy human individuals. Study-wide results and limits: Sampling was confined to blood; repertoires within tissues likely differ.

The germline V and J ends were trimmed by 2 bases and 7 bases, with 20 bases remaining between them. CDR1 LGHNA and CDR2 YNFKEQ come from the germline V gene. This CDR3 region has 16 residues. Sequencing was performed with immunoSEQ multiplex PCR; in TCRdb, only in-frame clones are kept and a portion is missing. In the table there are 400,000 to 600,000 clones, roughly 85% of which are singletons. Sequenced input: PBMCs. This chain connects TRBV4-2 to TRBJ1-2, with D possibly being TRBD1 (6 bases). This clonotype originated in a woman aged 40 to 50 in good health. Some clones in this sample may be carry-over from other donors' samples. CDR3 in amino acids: CASSQPRGGGGAGYTF. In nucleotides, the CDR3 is TGTGCCAGCAGCCAACCCAGGGGTGGGGGAGGAGCTGGCTACACCTTC.